The 11 T cell receptor beta chains below come from one sample, sequenced in a study of T cells after yellow fever vaccination. TCRdb analysed the 5' RACE reads with MiXCR anew, one entry per CDR3 protein. This table holds 300,000 to 450,000 distinct CDR3 sequences, roughly 8% found once. This material consisted of PBMCs, taken roughly 46 days after the first yellow fever vaccination. These TCRs come from a man between 18 and 29 years old who received the YFV17D yellow fever vaccine.

The rearrangement uses TRBV19 and TRBJ1-5; the match to TRBD1 covers 9 bases. This CDR3 contains 15 residues. CDR1 and CDR2 (germline): LNHDA, SQIVND (reference sequence). The trim removed 3 bases at V and 7 bases at J, leaving 7 bases unmatched. The CDR3 sequence is CASSITGGAKQPQHF. CDR3 nucleotides: TGTGCCAGTAGTATCACAGGGGGCGCCAAGCAGCCCCAGCATTTT.

A few counts support this clonotype. The V call is TRBV2, the J call TRBJ2-2; D gene ambiguous. The germline V and J ends were trimmed by 6 bases and 6 bases, with 11 bases remaining between them. Germline values: CDR1 SNHLY, CDR2 FYNNEI. The CDR3 covers 13 residues. The CDR3 DNA sequence: TGTGCCAGCAGCGGTACTGTGGCCGGGGAGCTGTTTTTT. Amino acid sequence: CASSGTVAGELFF.

The genes are TRBV5-1 and TRBJ1-2; 12 nucleotides line up with TRBD1. Trimming removed 3 bases from V and 4 bases from J; junction bases left unmatched: 4. Per the germline V gene, CDR1 is SGHRS and CDR2 is YFSETQ. This CDR3 spans 15 amino acids. CDR3 amino acids: CASSSGTGGPYGYTF. The DNA for the CDR3 is TGCGCCAGCAGCTCCGGGACAGGGGGCCCCTATGGCTACACCTTC.

This clonotype was observed a few times. The J gene is TRBJ1-2, the V gene TRBV20-1, with 12 bases lining up with TRBD1. V shed 6 bases and J 8 bases; nucleotides not matched to a gene: 13. Germline loops: CDR1 DFQATT, CDR2 SNEGSKA (reference sequence). This CDR3 has 15 amino acids. CDR3 in DNA: TGCAGTGCCCACTACCCGGGACAGGGGGCGCGGGGCTACACCTTC. This gives the protein CSAHYPGQGARGYTF.

This clonotype was seen a few times. This chain connects TRBV20-1 to TRBJ1-1; D is ambiguous. The CDR3 spans 12 residues. In germline, CDR1 is DFQATT, CDR2 SNEGSKA (reference sequence). The CDR3 DNA reads TGCAGCGTCGAAGGGAGGACCACTGAAGCTTTCTTT. It encodes CSVEGRTTEAFF.

This clonotype has more than one count but fewer than ten. V gene TRBV20-1 combines with J gene TRBJ2-5; D may match TRBD1 or TRBD2 (6 bases each). Germline V gene sequence: CDR1 DFQATT, CDR2 SNEGSKA (reference sequence). The CDR3 totals 13 residues. CDR3 DNA: TGCAGCTCGTCCGGGGGCACAAAAGAGACCCAGTACTTC. Translating gives CSSSGGTKETQYF.

V and J are TRBV18 and TRBJ2-1, with 11 bases matching TRBD1. The CDR3 is made up of 15 amino acids. CDR1 is KGHSH and CDR2 is LQKENI in the germline V gene. The ends lost 2 bases at V and 6 bases at J; junction bases unmatched: 3. CDR3 sequence reads: CASSPVGTGGNEQFF. CDR3 DNA sequence: TGTGCCAGCTCACCAGTAGGGACAGGGGGCAATGAGCAGTTCTTC.

This clonotype turned up a few times. The chain joins TRBV9 to TRBJ2-5; TRBD2 matches 10 bases. From germline, CDR1 is SGDLS and CDR2 YYNGEE. This CDR3 has 17 residues. V lost 2 bases to trimming and J lost 0 bases; unmatched junction nucleotides: 7. CDR3 sequence reads: CASSVGSGGPYQETQYF. The CDR3 DNA sequence: TGTGCCAGCAGCGTCGGTAGCGGGGGGCCATACCAAGAGACCCAGTACTTC. Full variable domain (remainder filled in from reference TRBV9 and TRBJ2-5): DSGVTQTPKHLITATGQRVTLRCSPRSGDLSVYWYQQSLDQGLQFLIQYYNGEERAKGNILERFSAQQFPDLHSELNLSSLELGDSALYFCASSVGSGGPYQETQYFGPGTRLLVL.

V gene TRBV7-8 combines with J gene TRBJ2-1; 8 bases map to TRBD2. There are 16 residues in the CDR3. The ends lost 4 bases at V and 5 bases at J; junction bases unmatched: 10. In germline, CDR1 is SGHVS, CDR2 FQNEAQ. CDR3 DNA: TGTGCCAGCAGCTCGGCCCTAGCGGGCGACAACAATGAGCAGTTCTTC. This codes for CASSSALAGDNNEQFF.

This clonotype was detected only a few times. The rearrangement uses TRBV4-1 and TRBJ1-4; 7 positions match TRBD1. Looked up from germline, CDR1 is MGHRA and CDR2 is YSYEKL. V lost 5 bases to trimming and J lost 7 bases; unmatched junction nucleotides: 10. The CDR3 contains 15 residues. The CDR3 is CASSFRQGWSEKLFF. CDR3 in DNA: TGCGCCAGCAGCTTCCGACAGGGTTGGAGTGAAAAACTGTTTTTT.

The chain employs TRBV5-4 and TRBJ2-3; D is unresolved. CDR1 is SGHNT and CDR2 is YYREEE in the germline V gene (reference sequence). V was trimmed by 0 bases and J by 9 bases, leaving 11 bases between them. There are 13 residues in the CDR3. The CDR3 DNA is TGTGCCAGCAGCTTGGATTGGCGCGAGACGCAGTATTTT. Translated: CASSLDWRETQYF.